This entry is about one T cell receptor (beta chain). This specimen belongs to a study of T cells after yellow fever vaccination. It was through 5'RACE template switching that TCR cDNA was made, with a universal primer site and UMIs added. TCRdb redid the calling of the 5' RACE reads with MiXCR, one entry per CDR3 protein. The data show more than 300,000 distinct CDR3 sequences, over 8.5% seen once. The CDR3 length is 15 residues. The ends were cut back, 0 bases at V and 0 bases at J, with 6 bases in the middle. Germline lookup yields CDR1 SGHKS and CDR2 YYEKEE (reference sequence). The clonotype originates from a man between 18 and 29 years old who received the YFV17D yellow fever vaccine. The sequencing used CD4+ T cells sorted from PBMCs, collected 45 days after the yellow fever booster vaccination. V is TRBV5-5 and J is TRBJ2-2, with unresolved D. The CDR3 coding sequence is TGTGCCAGCAGCTTGGAGTCCCCGAACACCGGGGAGCTGTTTTTT. Amino acid sequence: CASSLESPNTGELFF. The complete variable domain, with remaining parts taken from reference TRBV5-5 and TRBJ2-2, reads DAGVTQSPTHLIKTRGQQVTLRCSPISGHKSVSWYQQVLGQGPQFIFQYYEKEERGRGNFPDRFSARQFPNYSSELNVNALLLGDSALYLCASSLESPNTGELFFGEGSRLTVL.